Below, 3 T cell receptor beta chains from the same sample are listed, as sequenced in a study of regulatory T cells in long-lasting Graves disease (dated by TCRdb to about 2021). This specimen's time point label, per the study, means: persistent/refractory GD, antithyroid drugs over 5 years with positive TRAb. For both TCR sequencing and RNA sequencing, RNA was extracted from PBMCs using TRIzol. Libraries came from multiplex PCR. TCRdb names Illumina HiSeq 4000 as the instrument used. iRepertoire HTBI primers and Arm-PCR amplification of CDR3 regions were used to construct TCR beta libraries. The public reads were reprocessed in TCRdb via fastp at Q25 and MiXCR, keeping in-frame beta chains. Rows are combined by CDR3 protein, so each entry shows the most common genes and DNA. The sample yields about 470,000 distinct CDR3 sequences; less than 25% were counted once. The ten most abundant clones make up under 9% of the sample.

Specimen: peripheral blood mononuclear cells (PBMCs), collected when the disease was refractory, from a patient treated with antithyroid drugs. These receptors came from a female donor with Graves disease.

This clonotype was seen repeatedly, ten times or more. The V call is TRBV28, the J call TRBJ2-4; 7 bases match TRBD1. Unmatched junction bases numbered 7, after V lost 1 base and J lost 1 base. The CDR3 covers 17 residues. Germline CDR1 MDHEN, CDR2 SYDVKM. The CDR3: CASSLFTGEGAKNIQYF. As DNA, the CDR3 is TGTGCCAGCAGTTTATTTACAGGGGAAGGGGCCAAAAACATTCAGTACTTC.

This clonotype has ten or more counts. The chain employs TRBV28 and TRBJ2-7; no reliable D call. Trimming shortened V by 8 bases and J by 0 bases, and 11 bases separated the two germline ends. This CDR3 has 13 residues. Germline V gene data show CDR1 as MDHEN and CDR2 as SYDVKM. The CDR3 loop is CASAGTISYEQYF. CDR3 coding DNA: TGTGCCAGCGCAGGCACGATCTCCTACGAGCAGTACTTC.

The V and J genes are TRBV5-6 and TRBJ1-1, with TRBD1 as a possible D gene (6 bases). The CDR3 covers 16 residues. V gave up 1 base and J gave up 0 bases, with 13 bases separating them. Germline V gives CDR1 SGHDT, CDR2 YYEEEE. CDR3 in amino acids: CASSLSYGGLNTEAFF. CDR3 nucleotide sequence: TGTGCCAGCAGCTTGAGCTACGGGGGCCTGAACACTGAAGCTTTCTTT.